A selection of T cell receptor beta chains follows, all from one sample in a study of blood T cell repertoires in COVID-19. Repertoires were generated with immunoSEQ multiplex PCR, while TCRdb's copy carries only in-frame clones and drops some. The table lists 390,000 or so clones, 87% of them singletons. The sequenced material came from PBMCs or T cells enriched from blood (not recorded which). These receptors were taken from a woman between 50 and 59 years old who had recovered from COVID-19. Both conserved end residues are part of each CDR3. D genes are given only for firm matches. The size of a clone is reported for some rows only, either as once, few or many, or as a class for expanded clones.

J | size | D | V | CDR3 | DNA
TRBJ1-2 | NA | TRBD1 | TRBV7-9 | CASRPTGGVHGYTF | TGTGCCAGCAGACCCACAGGGGGCGTTCATGGCTACACCTTC
TRBJ1-2 | once | NA | TRBV5-6 | CASSLAGSGYGYTF | TGTGCCAGCAGCTTGGCTGGGTCAGGCTATGGCTACACCTTC
TRBJ2-2 | NA | NA | TRBV7-9 | CASSTRLANTGELFF | TGTGCCAGCAGCACGCGACTAGCGAACACCGGGGAGCTGTTTTTT
TRBJ1-3 | NA | TRBD1 | TRBV2 | CASSLTGSPISGNTIYF | TGTGCCAGCAGCTTGACAGGGTCCCCTATCTCTGGAAACACCATATATTTT
TRBJ2-1 | NA | TRBD1 | TRBV19 | CASSRDRGGEDEQFF | TGTGCCAGTAGTCGAGACAGGGGGGGCGAGGATGAGCAGTTCTTC
TRBJ1-2 | NA | NA | TRBV18 | CASSPAEHNYGYTF | TGTGCCAGCTCACCGGCGGAGCATAACTATGGCTACACCTTC
TRBJ1-1 | NA | TRBD1 | TRBV5-8 | CASPSGTGANTEAFF | TGTGCCAGCCCCTCCGGGACAGGAGCGAACACTGAAGCTTTCTTT
TRBJ2-3 | NA | TRBD1 | TRBV30 | CASTVRDRRRDTQYF | TGTGCTTCCACGGTACGGGACAGGCGCCGGGATACGCAGTATTTT
TRBJ1-2 | NA | TRBD1 | TRBV7-2 | CASSSAWTGYGYTF | TGTGCCAGCAGCAGTGCCTGGACAGGATATGGCTACACCTTC
TRBJ2-7 | NA | NA | TRBV27 | CASSRYPSYEQYF | TGTGCCAGCAGCCGGTACCCCTCCTACGAGCAGTACTTC
TRBJ1-3 | NA | TRBD1 | TRBV19 | CASSVGTGTGNTIYF | TGTGCCAGTAGTGTCGGGACAGGGACTGGAAACACCATATATTTT
TRBJ1-2 | NA | TRBD1 | TRBV19 | CASSIDGTGYPDGYTF | TGTGCCAGTAGTATCGACGGGACAGGGTATCCGGACGGCTACACCTTC
TRBJ2-1 | NA | TRBD2 | TRBV5-1 | CASTASSGSYNEQFF | TGCGCCAGCACCGCATCTAGCGGGTCCTACAATGAGCAGTTCTTC
TRBJ1-6 | NA | TRBD1 | TRBV18 | CASSLRTGGNSPLHF | TGTGCCAGCTCACTTCGGACAGGGGGTAATTCACCCCTCCACTTT
TRBJ1-2 | NA | TRBD1 | TRBV2 | CASRRARDRGGYTF | TGTGCCAGCAGAAGGGCTCGGGACAGAGGTGGCTACACCTTC
TRBJ2-7 | few | TRBD2 | TRBV5-1 | CASSTTSGNIEQYF | TGCGCCAGCAGCACGACTAGCGGGAACATCGAGCAGTACTTC
TRBJ2-3 | NA | NA | TRBV27 | CASAPYFGNSDTQYF | TGTGCCAGCGCCCCTTATTTCGGGAACTCAGATACGCAGTATTTT
TRBJ1-1 | NA | NA | TRBV27 | CASHREMNTEAFF | TGTGCCAGTCACAGGGAAATGAACACTGAAGCTTTCTTT
TRBJ2-3 | NA | TRBD2 | TRBV25-1 | CASSSGLAGSTDTQYF | TGTGCCAGCAGCTCCGGACTAGCGGGTAGCACAGATACGCAGTATTTT
TRBJ2-5 | once | NA | TRBV7-3 | CASSLGTQETQYF | TGTGCCAGCAGCTTGGGGACTCAAGAGACCCAGTACTTC
TRBJ2-1 | NA | TRBD2 | TRBV11-3 | CASSLGLTSGGDNEQFF | TGTGCCAGCAGCTTAGGGTTGACTAGCGGGGGGGACAATGAGCAGTTCTTC
TRBJ1-6 | NA | NA | TRBV7-9 | CASSLETGGSHNSPLHF | TGTGCCAGCAGCTTAGAGACCGGGGGTTCACATAATTCACCCCTCCACTTT
TRBJ1-4 | NA | NA | TRBV21-1 | CASSFNDRRNEKLFF | TGTGCCAGCAGCTTTAATGACAGGAGAAATGAAAAACTGTTTTTT
TRBJ1-2 | NA | TRBD1 | TRBV13 | CASSSTDRASYGYTF | TGTGCCAGCAGTTCGACCGACAGGGCCAGCTATGGCTACACCTTC
TRBJ1-1 | NA | NA | TRBV9 | CASSGLTGEAFF | TGTGCCAGCAGCGGATTAACAGGGGAAGCTTTCTTT
TRBJ1-3 | NA | NA | TRBV7-6 | CASSPSGAGNTIYF | TGTGCCAGCAGCCCGTCGGGGGCTGGAAACACCATATATTTT
TRBJ2-3 | once | TRBD1 | TRBV9 | CASSVAGTGGTDTQYF | TGTGCCAGCAGCGTAGCTGGGACAGGGGGGACAGATACGCAGTATTTT
TRBJ1-4 | NA | NA | TRBV2 | CASRLQGVEKLFF | TGTGCCAGCAGGCTACAGGGAGTCGAAAAACTGTTTTTT
TRBJ2-2 | NA | NA | TRBV3-1/TRBV3-2 | CASSPIGGHDTGELFF | TGTGCCAGCAGCCCCATCGGGGGTCACGACACCGGGGAGCTGTTTTTT
TRBJ1-1 | NA | TRBD1 | TRBV7-2 | CASSWDRGGTEAFF | TGTGCCAGCAGCTGGGACAGGGGCGGAACTGAAGCTTTCTTT
TRBJ1-1 | once | NA | TRBV5-1 | CASSLETGRMNTEAFF | TGCGCCAGCAGCTTGGAAACAGGACGTATGAACACTGAAGCTTTCTTT
TRBJ2-1 | once | NA | TRBV27 | CASSLSGATEQFF | TGTGCCAGCAGTCTGTCCGGAGCTACTGAGCAGTTCTTC
TRBJ2-7 | NA | TRBD1 | TRBV9 | CASSRTGSREQYF | TGTGCCAGCAGTAGGACAGGGTCCCGGGAGCAGTACTTC
TRBJ2-2 | NA | TRBD1 | TRBV5-1 | CASSERTGNTGELFF | TGCGCCAGCAGCGAGAGGACAGGGAACACCGGGGAGCTGTTTTTT
TRBJ1-5 | NA | NA | TRBV7-2 | CASSLSPGVGNQPQHF | TGTGCCAGCAGCTTATCGCCAGGGGTGGGCAATCAGCCCCAGCATTTT
TRBJ1-6 | NA | NA | TRBV7-9 | CASSPFVDVWSSPLHF | TGTGCCAGCAGCCCTTTTGTAGACGTTTGGAGTTCACCCCTCCACTTT
TRBJ2-1 | NA | NA | TRBV9 | CASSVDPPGLTVRNEQFF | TGTGCCAGCAGCGTAGATCCCCCGGGTCTGACCGTGAGGAATGAGCAGTTCTTC
TRBJ1-2 | NA | NA | TRBV18 | CASSFDLYGYTF | TGTGCCAGCTCATTCGATCTATATGGCTACACCTTC